Each of the 22 T cell receptor beta chains below was sequenced from the same sample in a study of T cell changes during pregnancy in multiple sclerosis. This table comes from immunoSEQ multiplex PCR, and its TCRdb copy is limited to in-frame clones, with some not included. The table shows some 74,000 clones, with over 85% occurring only once. Sequencing used peripheral blood, obtained after pregnancy. Source of these receptors: a female donor in good health, enrolled as a control in a pregnancy study.

V usage is TRBV28 and J usage is TRBJ2-3; 12 bases map to TRBD2. The CDR3 length is 15 residues. Losses at the gene ends were 6 bases for V and 6 bases for J; bases not matched to a gene: 7. The germline V gene encodes CDR1 MDHEN and CDR2 SYDVKM. The CDR3 DNA follows: TGTGCCAGCAGCGCCCTAGCGGGAGGGCTGGATACGCAGTATTTT. Its translation is CASSALAGGLDTQYF.

The gene calls are TRBV7-8 and TRBJ2-1; D gene uncertain. This CDR3 is built from 15 residues. The germline CDR1 and CDR2 sequences are SGHVS and FQNEAQ. V lost 4 bases and J 2 bases, leaving 12 bases between the germline ends. The CDR3: CASSSSLSTYNEQFF. The CDR3 coding sequence is TGTGCCAGCAGCTCATCCCTTAGCACCTACAATGAGCAGTTCTTC.

The chain joins TRBV2 to TRBJ1-1; a possible D gene is TRBD1 (5 bases). Germline assignment: CDR1 SNHLY and CDR2 FYNNEI. The CDR3 runs to 11 residues. V dropped 6 bases and J dropped 4 bases, with 6 bases sitting between them. CDR3: CASRGGTEAFF. CDR3 DNA: TGTGCCAGCAGGGGGGGCACTGAAGCTTTCTTT.

The chain combines TRBV4-1 with TRBJ2-1, with 12 nucleotides matching TRBD2. Germline V gene sequence: CDR1 MGHRA, CDR2 YSYEKL. Germline trimming cut 0 bases from V and 5 bases from J; bases unmatched to any gene: 8. This CDR3 is 18 amino acids long. The CDR3 is CASSQDEELAGGNNEQFF. CDR3 bases: TGCGCCAGCAGCCAAGATGAAGAGCTAGCGGGGGGGAACAATGAGCAGTTCTTC.

The rearrangement joins TRBV4-1 to TRBJ2-5; D gene unclear. The CDR3 has 14 residues. V lost 5 bases and J 5 bases, leaving 15 bases between the germline ends. Germline V gene data show CDR1 as MGHRA and CDR2 as YSYEKL. The CDR3 here is CASSSLGARETQYF. The CDR3 nucleotides are TGCGCCAGCAGCTCCTTGGGCGCCAGGGAGACCCAGTACTTC.

The chain combines TRBV4-2 with TRBJ2-5, with D perhaps TRBD2 (5 bases). Trimming shortened V by 0 bases and J by 5 bases, and 22 bases separated the two germline ends. Germline CDR1 LGHNA, CDR2 YNFKEQ. The CDR3 sequence is 18 residues long. CDR3 sequence: CASSQEYMGVGFGETQYF. CDR3 in DNA: TGTGCCAGCAGCCAAGAATACATGGGAGTAGGATTTGGGGAGACCCAGTACTTC.

This sequence joins TRBV5-6 and TRBJ1-6, with unresolved D. The V and J ends lost 2 bases and 0 bases respectively, with 9 bases between them. Germline CDR1 reads SGHDT; CDR2 reads YYEEEE. This CDR3 comprises 16 residues. Written as DNA, the CDR3 is TGTGCCAGCAGCTTCACACCTTTCTCCTATAATTCACCCCTCCACTTT. Its translation is CASSFTPFSYNSPLHF.

This chain uses TRBV28 with TRBJ2-1, with D uncertain. Germline values: CDR1 MDHEN, CDR2 SYDVKM. The V end was cut by 2 bases, the J end by 0 bases, with 8 bases between. This CDR3 spans 15 amino acids. In DNA form, the CDR3 reads TGTGCCAGCAGTTTAGCGGAGAGCTCCTACAATGAGCAGTTCTTC. This gives the protein CASSLAESSYNEQFF.

This rearrangement joins TRBV5-6 to TRBJ2-5; weak D call: TRBD1 (5 bases). The CDR3 loop spans 13 amino acids. The germline V and J ends were trimmed by 2 bases and 2 bases, with 7 bases remaining between them. Germline V gene data show CDR1 as SGHDT and CDR2 as YYEEEE. In nucleotides, the CDR3 is TGTGCCAGCAGCTTTGACAGTCAAGAGACCCAGTACTTC. Protein sequence: CASSFDSQETQYF.

This clone was counted between two and nine times. The rearrangement joins TRBV4-1 to TRBJ2-2; tentatively, D is TRBD1 (5 bases). The germline gives CDR1 MGHRA, CDR2 YSYEKL. Deletions cut 1 base from V and 3 bases from J, with 21 bases between. This CDR3 is 19 amino acids long. CDR3: CASSQGPLARAKDTGELFF. The DNA of the CDR3 is TGCGCCAGCAGCCAAGGTCCCCTTGCCAGGGCTAAGGACACCGGGGAGCTGTTTTTT.

This CDR3 is CASSRGKRTSSYNEQFF. In DNA form, the CDR3 reads TGTGCCAGCAGCCGAGGGAAGCGAACGAGCTCCTACAATGAGCAGTTCTTC. The V and J genes are TRBV5-6 and TRBJ2-1; a possible D gene is TRBD2 (5 bases). V was shortened by 4 bases and J by 0 bases, with 17 bases between the two germline ends. The V gene's germline CDR1 is SGHDT and CDR2 YYEEEE. There are 17 residues in the CDR3. The full variable domain, its missing parts supplied by reference TRBV5-6 and TRBJ2-1, is DAGVTQSPTHLIKTRGQQVTLRCSPKSGHDTVSWYQQALGQGPQFIFQYYEEEERQRGNFPDRFSGHQFPNYSSELNVNALLLGDSALYLCASSRGKRTSSYNEQFFGPGTRLTVL.

V and J are TRBV12-5 and TRBJ1-1; 8 nucleotides align to TRBD1. The CDR3 extends over 15 amino acids. Losses at the gene ends were 4 bases for V and 2 bases for J; bases not matched to a gene: 6. The germline V gene encodes CDR1 LGHNT and CDR2 FRNRAP. The CDR3, as DNA: TGTGCTAGTGGTTCGCGGACAGGGCTAAACACTGAAGCTTTCTTT. Amino acids: CASGSRTGLNTEAFF. The full variable domain, in which reference TRBV12-5 and TRBJ1-1 provide the parts outside the CDR3, is DARVTQTPRHKVTEMGQEVTMRCQPILGHNTVFWYRQTMMQGLELLAYFRNRAPLDDSGMPKDRFSAEMPDATLATLKIQPSEPRDSAVYFCASGSRTGLNTEAFFGQGTRLTVV.

This clone was detected only once. The chain recombines TRBV10-1 with TRBJ2-7; TRBD1 aligns across 9 bases. Germline CDR1 and CDR2: WNHNN and SYGVQD (reference sequence). This CDR3 comprises 15 residues. Trimming took 7 bases from V and 5 from J; bases not matched to a gene: 12. For the CDR3, the DNA is TGCGCCAGCACCCCCCCGGGACAGGGAAGCGACGAGCAGTACTTC. This translates into CASTPPGQGSDEQYF.

CDR3 nucleotides: TGCGCCAGCAGCTTGGGGAACGCGGGAAAAAGCACAGATACGCAGTATTTT. Translated: CASSLGNAGKSTDTQYF. V usage is TRBV5-1 and J usage is TRBJ2-3; tentatively, D is TRBD2 (6 bases). Trimming cost V 0 bases and J 0 bases, with 14 bases left between them. Germline CDR1 reads SGHRS; CDR2 reads YFSETQ. The CDR3 contains 17 residues. Using reference TRBV5-1 and TRBJ2-3 for the parts outside the CDR3, the full variable domain is KAGVTQTPRYLIKTRGQQVTLSCSPISGHRSVSWYQQTPGQGLQFLFEYFSETQRNKGNFPGRFSGRQFSNSRSEMNVSTLELGDSALYLCASSLGNAGKSTDTQYFGPGTRLTVL.

This rearrangement joins TRBV13 to TRBJ2-5, with TRBD2 as a possible D gene (6 bases). The CDR3 loop spans 12 amino acids. Trimming took 6 bases from V and 7 from J, leaving 12 bases between them. Germline V gives CDR1 PRHDT, CDR2 FYEKMQ (reference sequence). The CDR3 nucleotides are TGTGCCAGCAGTCTCGCGCGGGGGACCCAGTACTTC. It specifies CASSLARGTQYF.

V is TRBV13 and J is TRBJ2-1; TRBD2 is a possible D gene (6 bases). The V gene lost 7 bases and the J gene lost 5 bases, with 12 bases spanning the gap. This CDR3 has 13 amino acids. Germline CDR1 and CDR2: PRHDT and FYEKMQ (reference sequence). The CDR3 DNA is TGTGCCAGCACCCCGGAGGGAAACAATGAGCAGTTCTTC. This codes for CASTPEGNNEQFF. Complete variable domain (other parts from reference TRBV13 and TRBJ2-1): AAGVIQSPRHLIKEKRETATLKCYPIPRHDTVYWYQQGPGQDPQFLISFYEKMQSDKGSIPDRFSAQQFSDYHSELNMSSLELGDSALYFCASTPEGNNEQFFGPGTRLTVL.

The chain couples TRBV15 to TRBJ1-6, with 8 bases that match TRBD1. The V gene's germline CDR1 is LNHNV and CDR2 YYDKDF (reference sequence). Losses at the gene ends were 9 bases for V and 4 bases for J; bases not matched to a gene: 11. This CDR3 is built from 16 residues. As DNA, the CDR3 is TGTGCCACTACCTGGGGGGACAGGACGTATAATTCACCCCTCCACTTT. Protein: CATTWGDRTYNSPLHF.

This rearrangement joins TRBV7-8 to TRBJ2-1; 12 nucleotides line up with TRBD2. This CDR3 comprises 14 residues. Losses at the gene ends were 5 bases for V and 10 bases for J; bases not matched to a gene: 6. The germline gives CDR1 SGHVS, CDR2 FQNEAQ. CDR3 protein: CASSARLAGEEQFF. The CDR3 DNA follows: TGTGCCAGCAGCGCCAGACTAGCGGGGGAGGAGCAGTTCTTC.

This clone turned up a few times. The CDR3 bases are TGTGCCAGCAGCCAAGGAACAGGGGACTTCTACGAGCAGTACTTC. Translation: CASSQGTGDFYEQYF. This chain joins TRBV4-2 and TRBJ2-7; D possibly corresponds to TRBD1 (7 bases). The germline V gene encodes CDR1 LGHNA and CDR2 YNFKEQ. V was trimmed by 1 base and J by 3 bases, leaving 13 bases between them. The CDR3 is 15 amino acids.

V gene TRBV28 combines with J gene TRBJ2-1, with D possibly TRBD1 on 6 matching bases. The V end was cut by 7 bases, the J end by 7 bases, with 11 bases between. Germline V CDR1 and CDR2: MDHEN, SYDVKM. This CDR3 is 12 amino acids long. CDR3 nucleotide sequence: TGTGCCAGCAAGACAGGCTTTAATGAGCAGTTCTTC. Translated: CASKTGFNEQFF.

The chain carries TRBV7-2 and TRBJ2-7; TRBD2 matches 9 bases. With 5 bases clipped from V and 7 bases from J, the junction kept 15 bases outside the gene matches. The length of the CDR3 is 16 residues. Germline values: CDR1 SGHTA, CDR2 FQGNSA. CDR3 coding DNA: TGTGCCAGCAGCGATAGAGGCGGGAGGGTAAGAGGGGAGCAGTACTTC. Translated, it gives CASSDRGGRVRGEQYF.

The J gene is TRBJ2-2, the V gene TRBV23-1, with 7 bases aligning to TRBD1. TRBV23-1 is identified as an open reading frame with a role that is uncertain. Trimming at V came to 3 bases and at J to 2 bases, leaving 9 bases not matched to a gene. The CDR3 contains 17 residues. The CDR3 loop is CASSHHPTGPNTGELFF. CDR3 sequence (DNA): TGCGCCAGCAGTCACCACCCGACAGGGCCAAACACCGGGGAGCTGTTTTTT.